The next 27 T cell receptor beta chains were all read from a single sample in a study of cytomegalovirus exposure and HLA in healthy donors. PCR involved 60 Vbeta and 13 Jbeta primers. Repertoires were generated with immunoSEQ multiplex PCR, while TCRdb's copy carries only in-frame clones and drops some. The sample records 160,000 or so clones, 80% being singletons. Sequenced input: PBMCs. All receptors derive from a male donor in good health and CMV-seropositive.

This rearrangement joins TRBV28 to TRBJ2-5, with 11 bases aligning to TRBD2. The CDR3 totals 15 residues. After removal of 9 bases from V and 4 bases from J, the junction contained 10 bases not matched to a gene. CDR1 is MDHEN and CDR2 is SYDVKM in the germline V gene. The CDR3 is CASVEGTSGGETQYF. CDR3 bases: TGTGCCAGTGTCGAGGGGACTAGCGGAGGAGAGACCCAGTACTTC.

This clone was recorded once. The chain employs TRBV10-3 and TRBJ2-3, with TRBD2 matching over 9 bases. V lost 2 bases, J lost 6 bases, and 6 bases stayed unmatched. Germline loops: CDR1 ENHRY, CDR2 SYGVKD. The CDR3 consists of 15 residues. CDR3 sequence: CAISEPSGTRDTQYF. The CDR3 DNA reads as TGTGCCATCAGTGAGCCTAGCGGGACGCGTGATACGCAGTATTTT.

The chain uses TRBV7-2 and TRBJ1-5; D unclear. Germline CDR1 is SGHTA and CDR2 is FQGNSA. The ends were cut back, 3 bases at V and 6 bases at J, with 9 bases in the middle. The CDR3 length is 13 residues. CDR3 residues: CASSFGRFQPQHF. The CDR3 DNA follows: TGTGCCAGCAGCTTCGGTCGGTTTCAGCCCCAGCATTTT.

The chain joins TRBV5-1 to TRBJ1-2; D possibly corresponds to TRBD1 (6 bases). The CDR3 contains 14 residues. The V and J ends lost 0 bases and 8 bases respectively, with 14 bases between them. Germline lookup yields CDR1 SGHRS and CDR2 YFSETQ. This chain's CDR3 is CASSLAADSRGYTF. DNA of the CDR3: TGCGCCAGCAGCTTGGCCGCGGACAGCCGGGGCTACACCTTC.

This chain uses TRBV5-1 with TRBJ2-1; a weak D match, TRBD2 (6 bases). V was clipped by 4 bases and J by 10 bases, with 18 bases between them. Germline assignment: CDR1 SGHRS and CDR2 YFSETQ. The CDR3 spans 14 residues. The CDR3 coding sequence is TGCGCCAGCAGCCTCTTACTAGCCGGGGGAGAGCAGTTCTTC. Its translation: CASSLLLAGGEQFF.

Note on this clone: Other DNA sequences within the sample encode an identical CDR3. The V and J genes are TRBV29-1 and TRBJ2-7, with a tentative D call TRBD1 (5 bases). Germline values: CDR1 SQVTM, CDR2 ANQGSEA. CDR3 length: 14 residues. With 0 bases removed from V and 0 bases from J, the gap between germline ends came to 9 bases. In DNA form, the CDR3 reads TGCAGCGTTGAAGACCAGGGTTCCTCCTACGAGCAGTACTTC. It translates to CSVEDQGSSYEQYF.

This sequence joins TRBV7-9 and TRBJ1-6; D gene ambiguous. The V gene lost 4 bases and the J gene lost 8 bases, with 18 bases spanning the gap. The germline V gene has CDR1 SEHNR and CDR2 FQNEAQ (reference sequence). This CDR3 region has 16 residues. The CDR3 reads CASSSWTVGRDSPLHF. CDR3 DNA: TGTGCCAGCAGCTCATGGACTGTGGGAAGGGATTCACCCCTCCACTTT.

The chain recombines TRBV25-1 with TRBJ2-7; 8 nucleotides line up with TRBD1. Trimming removed 8 bases from V and 0 bases from J; junction bases left unmatched: 6. CDR3 length: 14 amino acids. Per germline, CDR1 MGHDK and CDR2 SYGVNS. The CDR3 coding sequence is TGTGCCAGCGGAAGGACAGGGAGCTCCTACGAGCAGTACTTC. Protein: CASGRTGSSYEQYF.

The chain is built from TRBV5-6 and TRBJ1-1; no reliable D call. Looked up from germline, CDR1 is SGHDT and CDR2 is YYEEEE. The V and J ends lost 2 bases and 7 bases respectively, with 12 bases between them. The CDR3 runs to 13 residues. CDR3 amino acids: CASSFGRRGEAFF. CDR3 bases: TGTGCCAGCAGCTTCGGGCGACGGGGTGAAGCTTTCTTT. Full variable domain (rest looked up from reference TRBV5-6 and TRBJ1-1): DAGVTQSPTHLIKTRGQQVTLRCSPKSGHDTVSWYQQALGQGPQFIFQYYEEEERQRGNFPDRFSGHQFPNYSSELNVNALLLGDSALYLCASSFGRRGEAFFGQGTRLTVV.

The chain uses TRBV13 and TRBJ2-7, with TRBD1 identical over 7 bases. The ends lost 6 bases at V and 10 bases at J; junction bases unmatched: 18. The germline gives CDR1 PRHDT, CDR2 FYEKMQ (reference sequence). The CDR3 spans 15 residues. In DNA form, the CDR3 reads TGTGCCAGCAGAGAAACGCAACAGGGGCCCCCAGATCAGTACTTC. Its protein product is CASRETQQGPPDQYF.

Of note for this clone: One end of the junction varies from germline; a read error may be responsible. The identical CDR3 is also encoded by other nucleotide sequences in the sample. This chain connects TRBV30 to TRBJ2-7; the D gene is possibly TRBD2 (5 bases). The CDR3 has 13 amino acids. Looked up from germline, CDR1 is GTSNPN and CDR2 is SVGIG (reference sequence). CDR3 DNA: TGTGCCTGGAGTCCGGGAAGATCCTACGAGCAATACTTC. Protein sequence: CAWSPGRSYEQYF.

This clone was seen once. The chain recombines TRBV19 with TRBJ2-7; 9 bases line up with TRBD1. V trimming: 9 bases; J trimming: 2 bases; junction bases outside the gene matches: 5. The CDR3 is 13 residues long. CDR1 and CDR2 (germline): LNHDA, SQIVND (reference sequence). This CDR3 reads CASGTGTTYEQYF. CDR3 DNA: TGTGCCAGCGGGACAGGGACTACCTACGAGCAGTACTTC. The full variable domain, rest sourced from reference TRBV19 and TRBJ2-7, is DGGITQSPKYLFRKEGQNVTLSCEQNLNHDAMYWYRQDPGQGLRLIYYSQIVNDFQKGDIAEGYSVSREKKESFPLTVTSAQKNPTAFYLCASGTGTTYEQYFGPGTRLTVT.

This clone was seen more than once but under ten times. V and J are TRBV2 and TRBJ2-5, with 7 nucleotides matching TRBD1. CDR1 and CDR2 from the germline V gene are SNHLY and FYNNEI. The junction had 2 bases not matched to a gene; V was cut back by 6 bases and J by 1 base. The CDR3 length is 13 residues. The CDR3, as DNA: TGTGCCAGCAGAGACAGGGTCCAAGAGACCCAGTACTTC. It yields the protein CASRDRVQETQYF. The full variable domain, with the rest looked up from reference TRBV2 and TRBJ2-5, is EPEVTQTPSHQVTQMGQEVILRCVPISNHLYFYWYRQILGQKVEFLVSFYNNEISEKSEIFDDQFSVERPDGSNFTLKIRSTKLEDSAMYFCASRDRVQETQYFGPGTRLLVL.

The chain carries TRBV10-3 and TRBJ1-1, with D maybe TRBD1 (5 bases). V gave up 3 bases and J gave up 5 bases, with 16 bases separating them. CDR3 length equals 15 residues. Germline assignment: CDR1 ENHRY and CDR2 SYGVKD. The CDR3 coding sequence is TGTGCCATCAGTGACCCCTACAAGGACAAGACTGAAGCTTTCTTT. It is translated as CAISDPYKDKTEAFF.

The table lists this clone with a few counts. J is TRBJ1-2 and V is TRBV11-1; D gene unclear. The V and J ends lost 5 bases and 6 bases respectively, with 19 bases between them. From germline, CDR1 is SGHAT and CDR2 FQDESV (reference sequence). The CDR3 is made up of 15 amino acids. The DNA for the CDR3 is TGTGCCAGCAGCGCCGGGAAAGTGGTGAAGGATGGCTACACCTTC. Amino acid sequence: CASSAGKVVKDGYTF.

The gene calls are TRBV7-2 and TRBJ2-2, with 14 bases lining up with TRBD2. This CDR3 comprises 18 residues. V lost 5 bases, J lost 7 bases, and 12 bases stayed unmatched. CDR1 SGHTA and CDR2 FQGNSA come from the germline V gene. CDR3 sequence: CASSLAGTSGSFIGELFF. DNA of the CDR3: TGTGCCAGCAGCCTCGCCGGGACTAGCGGGAGTTTTATCGGGGAGCTGTTTTTT.

CDR3 DNA: TGTGCCAGTCCGAGGACTAGCGGGAGAGCGGATACGCAGTATTTT. This codes for CASPRTSGRADTQYF. This chain joins TRBV6-4 and TRBJ2-3, with 13 bases lining up with TRBD2. This CDR3 has 15 amino acids. Germline V lookup: CDR1 MRHNA, CDR2 SNTAGT. V dropped 9 bases and J dropped 6; count of bases not matched to a gene: 9.

The chain has TRBV7-2 and TRBJ2-5; D might be TRBD2 (5 bases). The J call is doubtful: the DNA matches TRBJ2-7 better. CDR1 and CDR2 (germline): SGHTA, FQGNSA. This CDR3 contains 14 residues. CDR3 DNA: TGTGCCAGCAGCTTAGGAGGGTTACCCTACGAGCAGTACTTC. Translation gives CASSLGGLPYEQYF.

The chain employs TRBV6-6 and TRBJ2-5; no definite D call. Between the trimmed V and J ends, which lost 2 bases and 5 bases, there was a span of 9 bases. This CDR3 contains 13 residues. Germline V gene lookup returns CDR1 MNHNY and CDR2 SVGAGI (reference sequence). The CDR3 here is CASSYPSSETQYF. CDR3 bases: TGTGCCAGCAGTTACCCCTCGAGCGAGACCCAGTACTTC.

For this clone: This same CDR3 is encoded by further DNA sequences in the sample. The chain links TRBV7-2 to TRBJ2-7; D possibly corresponds to TRBD1 (5 bases). The CDR3 has 14 residues. V was pared by 5 bases and J by 1 base, with 12 bases between. Germline CDR1 SGHTA, CDR2 FQGNSA. CDR3 sequence: CASSPARVSYEQYF. CDR3 DNA sequence: TGTGCCAGCAGCCCCGCCAGGGTTTCCTACGAGCAGTACTTC.

The CDR3 nucleotides read TGTGCCAGCAGCCCAAGTCGCCGGGAGGGCGGTACCGGGGAGCTGTTTTTT. It specifies CASSPSRREGGTGELFF. J is TRBJ2-2 and V is TRBV7-9; 8 bases line up with TRBD2. CDR3 length: 17 amino acids. The germline V gene encodes CDR1 SEHNR and CDR2 FQNEAQ (reference sequence). V lost 5 bases to trimming and J lost 5 bases; unmatched junction nucleotides: 13.

This clone showed up just once. The chain recombines TRBV7-3 with TRBJ2-6; D remains ambiguous. This CDR3 has 14 residues. V shed 5 bases and J shed 0 bases, with 5 bases lying between them. The V gene's germline CDR1 is SGHTA and CDR2 FQGTGA. For the CDR3, the DNA is TGTGCCAGCAGCCTAGACTCTGGGGCCAACGTCCTGACTTTC. This codes for CASSLDSGANVLTF.

This clone was recorded only once. The V call is TRBV29-1, the J call TRBJ1-1; D is ambiguous. Germline V CDR1 and CDR2: SQVTM, ANQGSEA. Deletions cut 7 bases from V and 2 bases from J, with 8 bases between. This CDR3 is built from 11 residues. The CDR3 nucleotides are TGCAGCGAGGACTCTAACACTGAAGCTTTCTTT. It encodes CSEDSNTEAFF.

V gene TRBV4-1 combines with J gene TRBJ2-1; 9 bases align to TRBD2. Looked up from germline, CDR1 is MGHRA and CDR2 is YSYEKL. With V trimmed by 4 bases and J by 8 bases, 6 bases remained unmatched. The CDR3 consists of 14 residues. Here the CDR3 reads CASSLPGTSYEQFF. CDR3 nucleotides: TGCGCCAGCAGCCTGCCCGGGACTAGCTATGAGCAGTTCTTC.

The count of this clone is one. This CDR3 is CASSIGQLYTDTQYF. CDR3 nucleotide sequence: TGTGCCAGTAGTATAGGACAGCTCTACACGGATACGCAGTATTTT. This chain joins TRBV19 and TRBJ2-3, with D tentatively TRBD1 (5 bases). V lost 1 base and J 6 bases, leaving 14 bases between the germline ends. Per the germline V gene, CDR1 is LNHDA and CDR2 is SQIVND (reference sequence). The CDR3 covers 15 residues.

CDR3 loop: CASKLAGREQFF. DNA of the CDR3: TGTGCCAGCAAACTAGCGGGTCGTGAGCAGTTCTTC. The rearrangement links TRBV6-5 to TRBJ2-1; 9 bases are a match to TRBD2. Germline values: CDR1 MNHEY, CDR2 SVGAGI. V lost 7 bases and J lost 9; bases outside the gene matches: 4. The CDR3 length is 12 residues.

This clone was recorded once. This chain's CDR3 is CASSRQGASTGELFF. CDR3 coding DNA: TGTGCCAGCAGCCGACAGGGGGCGAGTACCGGGGAGCTGTTTTTT. V and J are TRBV7-2 and TRBJ2-2, with 10 bases lining up with TRBD1. Germline CDR1 SGHTA, CDR2 FQGNSA. The CDR3 extends over 15 amino acids. Losses at the gene ends were 5 bases for V and 5 bases for J; bases not matched to a gene: 5.